Listed here are 13 T cell receptor beta chains from one sample, sequenced in a study of Ad26.COV2.S vaccination and SARS-CoV-2 variants. The treatment is: about 20 received Ad26.COV2.S at low or high dose, single or two shots; about 5 received placebo; per-sample allocation not given. Sample collection was performed on day 63 after the first vaccine or placebo injection. Data came from immunoSEQ multiplex PCR; TCRdb stores just in-frame clones and leaves some out. This sample carries roughly 420,000 clones, about 88% of them seen once, and the ten largest clones take about 2.4%. This specimen was peripheral blood, taken in a trial of Ad26.COV2.S vaccine versus placebo. These receptor sequences come from a person between 18 and 65 years old who received the Ad26.COV2.S COVID-19 vaccine or a placebo.

The V gene is TRBV6-5, the J gene TRBJ1-1; no clear D. Germline V gene sequence: CDR1 MNHEY, CDR2 SVGAGI. The CDR3 is made up of 14 amino acids. V was cut by 3 bases and J by 5 bases, with 13 bases left in between. This chain's CDR3 is CASSYDPGNTEAFF. DNA for the CDR3: TGTGCCAGCAGTTATGACCCGGGTAATACTGAAGCTTTCTTT.

The gene calls are TRBV6-5 and TRBJ1-4; 9 bases are a match to TRBD1. Germline-derived CDR1 and CDR2 are MNHEY and SVGAGI. This CDR3 comprises 15 residues. J lost 4 bases, V lost 2 bases, and 2 bases had no gene match. CDR3 sequence reads: CASSYGDRDNEKLFF. The CDR3 DNA reads as TGTGCCAGCAGTTACGGGGACAGGGATAATGAAAAACTGTTTTTT.

The chain is built from TRBV6-5 and TRBJ2-2; D is undetermined. Deletions cut 6 bases from V and 0 bases from J, with 8 bases between. The CDR3 has 14 residues. Germline assignment: CDR1 MNHEY and CDR2 SVGAGI. The CDR3 sequence is CASRTLANTGELFF. The DNA of the CDR3 is TGTGCCAGCAGAACTCTCGCGAACACCGGGGAGCTGTTTTTT.

The chain links TRBV7-6 to TRBJ2-7; TRBD2 matches at 7 bases. CDR3 length: 15 residues. CDR1 is SGHVS, CDR2 FNYEAQ, per germline. V was pared by 1 base and J by 0 bases, with 3 bases of the junction left unmatched. The CDR3 protein is CASSLEAGPSYEQYV. CDR3 nucleotides: TGTGCCAGCAGCTTAGAAGCGGGGCCCTCCTACGAGCAGTACGTC.

In this sample, this clone turned up once. The chain joins TRBV5-1 to TRBJ2-3, with a possible D match to TRBD2 (5 bases). V was trimmed by 0 bases and J by 6 bases, leaving 14 bases between them. Germline lookup yields CDR1 SGHRS and CDR2 YFSETQ. The length of the CDR3 is 15 residues. CDR3 sequence reads: CASSLVWGREDTQYF. The CDR3 region has the DNA TGCGCCAGCAGCTTGGTTTGGGGTAGGGAGGATACGCAGTATTTT.

This clone has only a few counts. The chain joins TRBV3-1 (or the pseudogene TRBV3-2) to TRBJ1-2; weak D call: TRBD1 (5 bases). The CDR3 totals 14 residues. Trimming removed 4 bases at V and 4 bases at J, with 13 bases between. CDR1 is LGHDT and CDR2 is YNNKEL in the germline V gene (reference sequence). CDR3 amino acids: CASSRLGQGYGYTF. The CDR3 DNA follows: TGTGCCAGCAGCCGCCTAGGCCAGGGCTATGGCTACACCTTC.

The chain combines TRBV4-3 with TRBJ2-5; 10 nucleotides align to TRBD2. This CDR3 region has 16 residues. Per the germline V gene, CDR1 is LGHNA and CDR2 is YSLEER. The V segment lost 0 bases and the J segment 9 bases; nucleotides outside the gene matches: 10. The CDR3 coding sequence is TGCGCCAGCAGCCAAGATATAGCGGGGGGCTTATTGGCCCAGTACTTC. This encodes CASSQDIAGGLLAQYF.

In the case of this clone: The same CDR3 can be traced to other DNA sequences in this sample. The chain combines TRBV5-1 with TRBJ2-5, with 13 bases identical to TRBD2. Trimming at V came to 2 bases and at J to 0 bases, leaving 1 base not matched to a gene. The CDR3 consists of 16 residues. Per germline, CDR1 SGHRS and CDR2 YFSETQ. Here the CDR3 DNA reads TGCGCCAGCAGCTTCGGACTAGCGGGAGACCAAGAGACCCAGTACTTC. Residues: CASSFGLAGDQETQYF.

This clone was found once. V gene TRBV29-1 combines with J gene TRBJ2-7, with D unclear. V lost 5 bases to trimming and J lost 3 bases, with 20 bases between them. This CDR3 spans 15 amino acids. CDR1 and CDR2 from the germline V gene are SQVTM and ANQGSEA. Here the CDR3 DNA reads TGCAGCGTTATGGGCCTCGATGAGGCAAACTACGAGCAGTACTTC. It yields the protein CSVMGLDEANYEQYF.

The rearrangement uses TRBV7-2 and TRBJ1-6; possibly TRBD1 for D (6 bases). Trimming cost V 5 bases and J 9 bases, with 8 bases left between them. The CDR3 spans 12 residues. The germline gives CDR1 SGHTA, CDR2 FQGNSA. The chain's CDR3 is CASSIGGSPLHF. Written as DNA, the CDR3 is TGTGCCAGCAGCATAGGGGGTTCACCCCTCCACTTT.

This chain connects TRBV3-1 (or the pseudogene TRBV3-2) to TRBJ2-3; D perhaps matches TRBD2 (6 bases). CDR1 is LGHDT, CDR2 YNNKEL, per germline (reference sequence). Trimming removed 1 base at V and 2 bases at J, with 10 bases between. This CDR3 is 15 amino acids long. CDR3 DNA: TGTGCCAGCAGCCAAGCGGGGGTCCTCACAGATACGCAGTATTTT. It is translated as CASSQAGVLTDTQYF.

The chain links TRBV4-3 to TRBJ1-6; D remains unclear. Germline CDR1 is LGHNA and CDR2 is YSLEER. Trimming took off 0 bases at V and 10 bases at J, with 16 bases between the two ends. The CDR3 covers 16 residues. The CDR3 DNA reads TGCGCCAGCAGCCAAGATAGAGGCCTTATAGCGTCACCCCTCCACTTT. This codes for CASSQDRGLIASPLHF.

The J gene is TRBJ2-3, the V gene TRBV7-2, with D possibly TRBD2 on 6 matching bases. The CDR3 contains 14 residues. CDR1 and CDR2 from the germline V gene are SGHTA and FQGNSA. Trimming took off 1 base at V and 6 bases at J, with 11 bases between the two ends. CDR3 protein: CASSLGGTRDTQYF. The CDR3 DNA follows: TGTGCCAGCAGCTTAGGCGGGACCCGGGATACGCAGTATTTT.